These T cell receptor beta chains were read from a single sample in a study of blood T cell repertoires in COVID-19. Libraries were prepared by immunoSEQ multiplex PCR; TCRdb keeps only in-frame clonotypes and omits some of them. Of about 140,000 clones listed, around 80% are singletons. Sequences were obtained from peripheral blood. Receptors were obtained from a human donor in a cohort sampled during active COVID-19. Both conserved end residues are part of each CDR3. Fields, in order: V gene, J gene, D gene, clone size, CDR3 DNA, CDR3 protein. D genes are given only for firm matches. For some rows the clone size is stated as once, few or many, or as a class when expanded; others skip it.

>TRBV19|TRBJ2-5|.|.
TGTGCCAGTAGTATAGTCGGGGATCGGGCCCAGTACTTC
CASSIVGDRAQYF
>TRBV5-5|TRBJ1-3|TRBD1|.
TGTGCCAGCAGCCCAAATTCGGGACAGGGCTCTGGAAACACCATATATTTT
CASSPNSGQGSGNTIYF
>TRBV6-6|TRBJ2-1|TRBD2|.
TGTGCCAGCACCCAACTGCTAGCGGGGGGGAACAATGAGCAGTTCTTC
CASTQLLAGGNNEQFF
>TRBV7-8|TRBJ2-3|TRBD1|.
TGTGCCAGCAGCTCGGGACAGGGATTAAGGACAGATACGCAGTATTTT
CASSSGQGLRTDTQYF
>TRBV30|TRBJ2-7|TRBD1|.
TGTGCCTGGAGTCGTGGACAGGGGGCCTCCTACGAGCAGTACTTC
CAWSRGQGASYEQYF
>TRBV3-1/TRBV3-2|TRBJ2-5|.|.
TGTGCCAGCAGCCAAGATCTACAGGTTCAAGAGACCCAGTACTTC
CASSQDLQVQETQYF
>TRBV5-1|TRBJ2-7|TRBD2|.
TGCGCCAGCAGCAGGGAGGGCAACTACGAGCAGTACTTC
CASSREGNYEQYF
>TRBV6-5|TRBJ2-5|.|once
TGTGCCAGCAGTTACTCTTGGCGGCAAGAGACCCAGTACTTC
CASSYSWRQETQYF
>TRBV4-1|TRBJ2-1|.|.
TGCGCCAGCAGCCAAGTAGAAAATCATGAGCAGTTCTTC
CASSQVENHEQFF
>TRBV5-5|TRBJ2-7|TRBD1|.
TGTGCCAGCAGCCCGAGTAGGGACAGGGTGGTCTACGAGCAGTACTTC
CASSPSRDRVVYEQYF
>TRBV11-1|TRBJ1-1|TRBD1|.
TGTGCCAGCAGTTTGACAGGGGCGGGGACTGAAGCTTTCTTT
CASSLTGAGTEAFF
>TRBV9|TRBJ2-2|.|.
TGTGCCAGCAGCGTCAGTCGGGTCACCGGGGAGCTGTTTTTT
CASSVSRVTGELFF
>TRBV4-1|TRBJ2-7|TRBD2|few
TGCGCCAGCAGCCGAGATAGGGGTAGCGGGGGGCCCTACGAGCAGTACTTC
CASSRDRGSGGPYEQYF
>TRBV6-5|TRBJ1-1|.|.
TGTGCCAGCGCAGAGAACACTGAAGCTTTCTTT
CASAENTEAFF
>TRBV19|TRBJ1-1|.|.
TGTGCCAGTAGTATAAAGGGCCCTAGTGGGGGGGCATCTTTCTTT
CASSIKGPSGGASFF
>TRBV7-3|TRBJ1-3|TRBD1|.
TGTGCCAACAGCTGGACAGGGGCCGACTCTGGAAACACCATATATTTT
CANSWTGADSGNTIYF
>TRBV4-3|TRBJ1-6|.|.
TGCGCCAGCGCACAGGTTCTTGGGTCACCCCTCCACTTT
CASAQVLGSPLHF
>TRBV6-5|TRBJ2-7|.|.
TGTGCCAGCAGTTCGAGACTTAGCGCGAGCTCCTACGAGCAGTACTTC
CASSSRLSASSYEQYF
>TRBV2|TRBJ2-3|TRBD2|.
TGTGCCAGCACCCAACCGGGACTAGCGAGAGATACGCAGTATTTT
CASTQPGLARDTQYF
>TRBV4-2|TRBJ1-3|.|.
TGTGCCAGCAGCCAATCCACAGGGTTGGCTGGAAACACCATATATTTT
CASSQSTGLAGNTIYF
>TRBV9|TRBJ1-1|TRBD1|.
TGTGCCAGCAGCGTTGTACAGGGGGCGATGGCTGAAGCTTTCTTT
CASSVVQGAMAEAFF
>TRBV10-3|TRBJ1-3|.|many
TGTGCCATCAGTGCCTTGGCAGGGTTCGGAAACACCATATATTTT
CAISALAGFGNTIYF
>TRBV6-5|TRBJ1-5|.|once
TGTGCCAGCAGTTACGGCGGGGCCCAGCATTTT
CASSYGGAQHF
>TRBV18|TRBJ2-7|.|.
TGTGCCAGCTCACGTCTAGGCGGTAGGCCTGGTTCTGAGGAGCAGTACTTC
CASSRLGGRPGSEEQYF
>TRBV29-1|TRBJ1-1|TRBD1|few
TGCAGCGTTGGGACAGGGGGCACCTTGGGGGTAGACACTGAAGCTTTCTTT
CSVGTGGTLGVDTEAFF
>TRBV3-1/TRBV3-2|TRBJ2-7|.|.
TGTGCCAGCAGTCGCAGGGGAAGTTGGGACGAGCAGTACTTC
CASSRRGSWDEQYF
>TRBV12-3/TRBV12-4|TRBJ2-3|.|.
TGTGCCAGCACCAGAACAGGGTGGTCGCAGTATTTT
CASTRTGWSQYF
>TRBV7-2|TRBJ2-7|.|.
TGTGCCAGCAACCCCGGCAGGGGATACGAGCAGTACTTC
CASNPGRGYEQYF
>TRBV11-2|TRBJ1-1|.|.
TGTGCCAGCAGCTTAGTCGCGGGGAACACTGAAGCTTTCTTT
CASSLVAGNTEAFF
>TRBV9|TRBJ2-2|TRBD1|few
TGTGCCAGCAGCACTCAGGGGGCGTACGGGGAGCTGTTTTTT
CASSTQGAYGELFF
>TRBV19|TRBJ1-2|TRBD1|.
TGTGCCAGTCAATCCCCGGGACAGGGCAACTATGGCTACACCTTC
CASQSPGQGNYGYTF
>TRBV4-2|TRBJ2-1|.|few
TGTGCCAGCAGCATAGAGGGTGAGCAGTTCTTC
CASSIEGEQFF
>TRBV5-4|TRBJ2-3|.|.
TGTGCCAGCAGCTTAAGCATTGCAGATACGCAGTATTTT
CASSLSIADTQYF
>TRBV2|TRBJ2-1|TRBD1|few
TGTGCCAGCAGCCCCCCCGGACAGGGTTATGAGCAGTTCTTC
CASSPPGQGYEQFF
>TRBV4-3|TRBJ2-3|TRBD2|once
TGCGCCAGCAGCCAAGATCGGCCCCGGACTAGCGGGGCAAACACAGATACGCAGTATTTT
CASSQDRPRTSGANTDTQYF
>TRBV15|TRBJ1-1|.|.
TGTGCCACCAGCAGAGATACGCAGCGCACTGAAGCTTTCTTT
CATSRDTQRTEAFF
>TRBV3-1/TRBV3-2|TRBJ2-2|.|.
TGTGCCAGCAGCCAGGGGCGAACGAACACCGGGGAGCTGTTTTTT
CASSQGRTNTGELFF
>TRBV19|TRBJ2-3|.|.
TGTGCCAGTAGCCTCCTCGGGGGGCCCACAGATACGCAGTATTTT
CASSLLGGPTDTQYF
>TRBV20-1|TRBJ2-5|TRBD1|.
TGCAGTGCTAGTGACAGGGGAGAGACCCAGTACTTC
CSASDRGETQYF
>TRBV20-1|TRBJ2-5|.|.
TGCAGTGCCCGGACACAAGAGACCCAGTACTTC
CSARTQETQYF
>TRBV3-1/TRBV3-2|TRBJ2-7|.|.
TGTGCCAGCAGCCAAGAACAGAATAAGCAGTACTTC
CASSQEQNKQYF
>TRBV5-1|TRBJ2-5|.|.
TGCGCCAGCAGCCCAAGGCGGGGTTTAGTAGAGACCCAGTACTTC
CASSPRRGLVETQYF
>TRBV6-5|TRBJ1-1|.|.
TGTGCCAGCAGTTACTCGAGTAGGGGGAACGCTTTCTTT
CASSYSSRGNAFF
>TRBV7-9|TRBJ2-3|.|.
TGTGCCAGCAGCTTAGGGGTCGGGAGTGATACGCAGTATTTT
CASSLGVGSDTQYF
>TRBV3-1/TRBV3-2|TRBJ2-3|.|.
TGTGCCAGCAGTCCCTCGACTAGCACAGATACGCAGTATTTT
CASSPSTSTDTQYF
>TRBV5-5|TRBJ2-2|.|.
TGTGCCAGCAGCCGGATGACAGTGACCACCGGGGAGCTGTTTTTT
CASSRMTVTTGELFF
>TRBV3-1/TRBV3-2|TRBJ2-7|TRBD2|.
TGTGCCAGCAGCCAAGGCGGGGGGGCGAGGTACGAGCAGTACTTC
CASSQGGGARYEQYF
>TRBV7-2|TRBJ1-3|.|.
TGTGCCAGCAGCCTAGCCACCAGCAGGGTAGGCGGAAACACCATATATTTT
CASSLATSRVGGNTIYF
>TRBV25-1|TRBJ2-2|.|.
TGTGCCAGCAGTGAAGCAGGGCCGAACACCGGGGAGCTGTTTTTT
CASSEAGPNTGELFF
>TRBV6-5|TRBJ2-2|TRBD1|.
TGTGCCAGCAGTTCGACAGGGTACACCGGGGAGCTGTTTTTT
CASSSTGYTGELFF
>TRBV29-1|TRBJ2-1|TRBD1|.
TGCAGCGTCGATGACAGGGCTACCGCCTACAATGAGCAGTTCTTC
CSVDDRATAYNEQFF